The 6 T cell receptor beta chains listed next were all sequenced from one sample in a study of T-cell reconstitution after alpha-beta-depleted transplantation in children. Unique molecular identifiers featured in how the TCRbeta library was prepared. TCRdb recomputed calls from the PCR reads with MiXCR, one row per CDR3 protein. The sample includes some 150,000 distinct CDR3 sequences, about 9% seen only once; the top ten take over 15%. The sample in question was PBMCs, mostly from graft donor cells, obtained 180 days after TCRalphabeta/CD19-depleted stem cell transplant. These TCRs come from a female patient aged 2-9 years who had a stem cell transplant for congenital amegakaryocytic thrombocytopenia, so the T cells may come from the graft donor.

The V gene is TRBV5-1, the J gene TRBJ2-4; D is unclear. V was pared by 5 bases and J by 5 bases, with 14 bases between. The CDR3 is 14 residues long. CDR1 and CDR2 (germline): SGHRS, YFSETQ. The CDR3 coding sequence is TGCGCCAGCAGACCCGGGCCTAGACAAAACATTCAGTACTTC. Its translation: CASRPGPRQNIQYF.

This clonotype appeared many times. The J gene is TRBJ2-4, the V gene TRBV20-1; 10 bases agree with TRBD2. The CDR3 extends over 14 amino acids. V lost 7 bases, J lost 1 base, and 4 bases stayed unmatched. CDR1 and CDR2 from the germline V gene are DFQATT and SNEGSKA (reference sequence). CDR3 coding DNA: TGCAGTGGGCTAGCGGGAGCGGCCAAAAACATTCAGTACTTC. Its protein product is CSGLAGAAKNIQYF.

The chain uses TRBV5-1 and TRBJ2-1; 16 positions match TRBD2. This CDR3 spans 16 amino acids. The J segment lost 9 bases and the V segment lost 4 bases, leaving 7 bases of the junction unmatched. Germline V lookup: CDR1 SGHRS, CDR2 YFSETQ. The CDR3 is CASSAGTSGGDIEQFF. Here the CDR3 DNA reads TGCGCCAGCAGCGCAGGGACTAGCGGGGGGGATATTGAGCAGTTCTTC.

This clonotype was observed at least ten times. V usage is TRBV20-1 and J usage is TRBJ1-5; no definite D call. The CDR3 sequence is 16 residues long. Trimming cost V 1 base and J 0 bases, with 13 bases left between them. Germline values: CDR1 DFQATT, CDR2 SNEGSKA (reference sequence). The DNA for the CDR3 is TGCAGTGCTAGAGTTGACTCATTTTATAGCAATCAGCCCCAGCATTTT. Translated, it gives CSARVDSFYSNQPQHF.

This clonotype was recorded a few times. V gene TRBV2 combines with J gene TRBJ1-5, with D possibly TRBD1 on 5 matching bases. Trimming left V 6 bases short and J 11 bases short, with 14 bases between. The length of the CDR3 is 12 residues. Germline lookup yields CDR1 SNHLY and CDR2 FYNNEI. DNA for the CDR3: TGTGCCAGCAGGAAGCTGGGGGAGACCCAGCATTTT. This gives the protein CASRKLGETQHF.

This clonotype was seen repeatedly, ten times or more. The J gene is TRBJ2-7, the V gene TRBV9; D may be TRBD1 (6 bases). This CDR3 spans 14 amino acids. The V and J ends lost 0 bases and 3 bases respectively, with 10 bases between them. CDR1 is SGDLS, CDR2 YYNGEE, per germline. CDR3 nucleotide sequence: TGTGCCAGCAGCGTAGGTTGGACAGACTACGAGCAGTACTTC. Its protein is CASSVGWTDYEQYF.